This passage covers 25 T cell receptor beta chains from one sample sequenced in a study of blood T cell repertoires in COVID-19. The table came from immunoSEQ multiplex PCR; TCRdb's copy has only in-frame clones and leaves some out. Of about 130,000 clones listed, around 83% were seen once; the top ten hold about 3%. The sequencing sample was made of peripheral blood. Every receptor here comes from a woman of 80 years or more with acute or convalescent COVID-19.

In nucleotides, the CDR3 is TGTGCCAGCTCACCACCGGGGACAGGCCCTGGAACCGGGGAGCTGTTTTTT. As protein: CASSPPGTGPGTGELFF. The chain has TRBV18 and TRBJ2-2; 8 bases are a match to TRBD1. Trimming removed 0 bases from V and 5 bases from J; junction bases left unmatched: 8. CDR1 and CDR2 (germline): KGHSH, LQKENI. This CDR3 is built from 17 residues.

The chain is built from TRBV6-6 and TRBJ1-1; 7 nucleotides line up with TRBD1. Germline loops: CDR1 MNHNY, CDR2 SVGAGI (reference sequence). CDR3 length: 14 amino acids. Trimming cost V 7 bases and J 0 bases; bases outside gene matches: 5. The CDR3 coding sequence is TGTGCCAGCAACTACAGGGGTTTGAACACTGAAGCTTTCTTT. This translates into CASNYRGLNTEAFF.

The V gene is TRBV7-8, the J gene TRBJ2-7; 8 nucleotides agree with TRBD1. CDR3 length: 16 amino acids. With V trimmed by 4 bases and J by 2 bases, 10 bases remained unmatched. Germline lookup yields CDR1 SGHVS and CDR2 FQNEAQ. CDR3 amino acids: CASSSAGTGFPYEQYF. Here the CDR3 DNA reads TGTGCCAGCAGCTCGGCCGGGACAGGTTTTCCCTACGAGCAGTACTTC.

This clone was found once. The V call is TRBV6-5, the J call TRBJ2-3; TRBD2 aligns across 8 bases. The CDR3 extends over 15 amino acids. V dropped 5 bases and J dropped 7; count of bases not matched to a gene: 11. Germline-derived CDR1 and CDR2 are MNHEY and SVGAGI. Here the CDR3 DNA reads TGTGCCAGCAGTAGGGACGGGGGGGCTATAAATACGCAGTATTTT. Translating gives CASSRDGGAINTQYF.

The chain is built from TRBV27 and TRBJ1-1; D gene uncertain. Deletions cut 6 bases from V and 3 bases from J, with 17 bases between. Germline loops: CDR1 MNHEY, CDR2 SMNVEV (reference sequence). There are 15 residues in the CDR3. CDR3 sequence reads: CASSPWAQRDTEAFF. In nucleotides, the CDR3 is TGTGCCAGCAGCCCCTGGGCCCAGCGGGACACTGAAGCTTTCTTT.

This clone was seen a few times. The chain employs TRBV7-2 and TRBJ1-1; TRBD1 is a possible D gene (6 bases). Germline V gene sequence: CDR1 SGHTA, CDR2 FQGNSA. V lost 4 bases and J 7 bases, leaving 13 bases between the germline ends. The CDR3 totals 13 residues. The CDR3 protein is CASSSSSGDEAFF. For the CDR3, the DNA is TGTGCCAGCAGCTCTAGTTCAGGGGATGAAGCTTTCTTT.

The chain recombines TRBV19 with TRBJ2-3; 12 bases map to TRBD2. The CDR3 totals 15 residues. CDR1 and CDR2 (germline): LNHDA, SQIVND (reference sequence). Trimming at V came to 5 bases and at J to 6 bases, leaving 6 bases not matched to a gene. Here the CDR3 DNA reads TGTGCCAGTAGTGCTAGCGGGGGGGTAGGGGATACGCAGTATTTT. It is translated as CASSASGGVGDTQYF.

The rearrangement uses TRBV5-1 and TRBJ2-1; 12 bases agree with TRBD2. Trimming took 4 bases from V and 7 from J; bases not matched to a gene: 9. This CDR3 region has 16 residues. Germline lookup yields CDR1 SGHRS and CDR2 YFSETQ. The chain's CDR3 is CASSTALAGGGNEQFF. The CDR3 DNA is TGCGCCAGCAGCACCGCCCTAGCGGGGGGGGGTAATGAGCAGTTCTTC.

This clone was detected a few times. The chain joins TRBV5-4 to TRBJ2-7, with D tentatively TRBD1 (5 bases). Trimming removed 3 bases at V and 0 bases at J, with 13 bases between. The CDR3 runs 15 residues. Germline V gives CDR1 SGHNT, CDR2 YYREEE (reference sequence). CDR3: CASSSRAADSYEQYF. CDR3 bases: TGTGCCAGCAGCTCCAGGGCAGCAGACTCCTACGAGCAGTACTTC.

The chain carries TRBV6-1 and TRBJ1-3, with TRBD1 matching 12 bases. The germline gives CDR1 MNHNS, CDR2 SASEGT. With 2 bases clipped from V and 0 bases from J, the junction kept 11 bases outside the gene matches. This CDR3 has 20 amino acids. The CDR3 coding sequence is TGTGCCAGCAGTGAACGCGGGACAGGGGGCTTAATGAGCTCTGGAAACACCATATATTTT. This translates into CASSERGTGGLMSSGNTIYF.

The chain links TRBV30 to TRBJ1-2; D uncertain. Trimming took off 3 bases at V and 6 bases at J, with 11 bases between the two ends. This CDR3 is 12 amino acids long. Germline V gives CDR1 GTSNPN, CDR2 SVGIG (reference sequence). CDR3 residues: CAWRREFDGYTF. The DNA of the CDR3 is TGTGCCTGGAGGCGGGAGTTTGATGGCTACACCTTC. Combining the CDR3 with reference TRBV30 and TRBJ1-2 gives the whole variable domain SQTIHQWPATLVQPVGSPLSLECTVEGTSNPNLYWYRQAAGRGLQLLFYSVGIGQISSEVPQNLSASRPQDRQFILSSKKLLLSDSGFYLCAWRREFDGYTFGSGTRLTVV.

As DNA, the CDR3 is TGCGCCAGCAGCTTGGACAGGGGCGGTGAGCAGTTCTTC. Its translation: CASSLDRGGEQFF. The chain is built from TRBV5-1 and TRBJ2-1, with TRBD1 matching over 7 bases. The CDR3 consists of 13 residues. The germline V gene encodes CDR1 SGHRS and CDR2 YFSETQ. The J segment lost 9 bases and the V segment lost 0 bases, leaving 3 bases of the junction unmatched.

This clone was observed once. The gene calls are TRBV3-1 (or the pseudogene TRBV3-2) and TRBJ1-5; the D is unclear. The CDR3 consists of 13 residues. V was pared by 4 bases and J by 6 bases, with 10 bases between. Germline V gene sequence: CDR1 LGHDT, CDR2 YNNKEL (reference sequence). DNA of the CDR3: TGTGCCAGCAGCCCCCCCGTCCGTCAGCCCCAGCATTTT. It is translated as CASSPPVRQPQHF.

This clone was counted between two and nine times. The J gene is TRBJ2-1, the V gene TRBV9, with no clear D. This CDR3 is built from 12 residues. Trimming removed 0 bases from V and 7 bases from J, with 5 bases in between. CDR1 and CDR2 from the germline V gene are SGDLS and YYNGEE. The DNA of the CDR3 is TGTGCCAGCAGCGTAGAACAGAATGAGCAGTTCTTC. Translation gives CASSVEQNEQFF.

The gene calls are TRBV7-2 and TRBJ1-5; D is possibly TRBD1 (6 bases). Trimming removed 4 bases at V and 3 bases at J, with 13 bases between. The CDR3 covers 15 residues. In germline, CDR1 is SGHTA, CDR2 FQGNSA. The CDR3 loop is CASSSQGQNNQPQHF. The DNA of the CDR3 is TGTGCCAGCAGCTCCCAGGGGCAGAACAATCAGCCCCAGCATTTT.

This clone was observed a handful of times. The rearrangement uses TRBV5-1 and TRBJ2-3; TRBD2 might be the D (6 bases). Looked up from germline, CDR1 is SGHRS and CDR2 is YFSETQ. Trimming removed 5 bases from V and 1 base from J, with 14 bases in between. The CDR3 covers 15 residues. This CDR3 is CASRPWGGGTDTQYF. The CDR3 nucleotides are TGCGCCAGCAGACCCTGGGGCGGGGGCACAGATACGCAGTATTTT.

In this sample, this clone turned up once. V gene TRBV18 combines with J gene TRBJ1-6, with TRBD1 as a possible D gene (5 bases). CDR1 is KGHSH and CDR2 is LQKENI in the germline V gene. Trimming took off 1 base at V and 9 bases at J, with 16 bases between the two ends. The CDR3 has 16 residues. The CDR3 here is CASSPQKAGGSSPLHF. CDR3 DNA sequence: TGTGCCAGCTCACCACAAAAGGCCGGGGGAAGTTCACCCCTCCACTTT.

The chain is built from TRBV7-3 and TRBJ1-5; D is unresolved. The germline CDR1 and CDR2 sequences are SGHTA and FQGTGA. This CDR3 contains 13 residues. Trimming removed 2 bases at V and 9 bases at J, with 11 bases between. The CDR3 loop is CASSLRREGPQHF. DNA for the CDR3: TGTGCCAGCAGCTTACGCAGAGAGGGGCCCCAGCATTTT.

The chain employs TRBV7-6 and TRBJ1-4, with 9 positions matching TRBD1. CDR1 and CDR2 from the germline V gene are SGHVS and FNYEAQ. The CDR3 is 14 residues long. The trim removed 5 bases at V and 7 bases at J, leaving 5 bases unmatched. The CDR3 DNA reads TGTGCCAGCAGCCCGGACAGGGGCTCTGAAAAACTGTTTTTT. It yields the protein CASSPDRGSEKLFF.

The rearrangement links TRBV28 to TRBJ1-3; D unresolved. From germline, CDR1 is MDHEN and CDR2 SYDVKM. CDR3 length: 16 residues. The germline V and J ends were trimmed by 10 bases and 0 bases, with 19 bases remaining between them. The CDR3 nucleotides read TGTGCCACTCACCCCTCGGAGGGCCTCTCTGGAAACACCATATATTTT. Its translation is CATHPSEGLSGNTIYF.

The sample holds one count of this clone. V and J are TRBV12-3 or TRBV12-4 and TRBJ2-6; the D is unclear. Trimming pared 5 bases from V and 1 base from J, leaving 3 bases between. The length of the CDR3 is 13 residues. The chain's CDR3 is CASSQSGANVLTF. CDR3 DNA: TGTGCCAGCAGTCAGTCTGGGGCCAACGTCCTGACTTTC.

J is TRBJ1-2 and V is TRBV30; D remains unclear. This CDR3 has 9 residues. Germline lookup yields CDR1 GTSNPN and CDR2 SVGIG (reference sequence). V was shortened by 8 bases and J by 8 bases, with 9 bases between the two germline ends. The CDR3 protein is CAPYKGYTF. The CDR3 DNA reads as TGTGCCCCCTATAAAGGCTACACCTTC.

The V and J genes are TRBV4-2 and TRBJ2-7; 9 bases are shared with TRBD2. J was trimmed by 3 bases and V by 3 bases; bases with no gene match: 6. This CDR3 has 15 residues. Germline V gene lookup returns CDR1 LGHNA and CDR2 YNFKEQ. The CDR3 nucleotides are TGTGCCAGCAGCCAGGAACCGACTAGCGGCTACGAGCAGTACTTC. Amino acids: CASSQEPTSGYEQYF.

The CDR3 sequence: CASSSLYDSYGYTF. The DNA of the CDR3 is TGTGCCAGCAGCTCTCTATATGACAGCTATGGCTACACCTTC. This chain uses TRBV7-2 with TRBJ1-2, with a tentative D call TRBD1 (5 bases). Trimming cost V 4 bases and J 4 bases, with 13 bases left between them. CDR3 size: 14 residues. Germline CDR1 and CDR2: SGHTA and FQGNSA. Using reference TRBV7-2 and TRBJ1-2 for the parts outside the CDR3, the full variable domain is GAGVSQSPSNKVTEKGKDVELRCDPISGHTALYWYRQSLGQGLEFLIYFQGNSAPDKSGLPSDRFSAERTGGSVSTLTIQRTQQEDSAVYLCASSSLYDSYGYTFGSGTRLTVV.

This chain links TRBV2 with TRBJ1-1; a weak D match, TRBD1 (6 bases). V shed 5 bases and J shed 1 base, with 11 bases lying between them. Germline V gene sequence: CDR1 SNHLY, CDR2 FYNNEI. This CDR3 is built from 14 residues. The CDR3 region is CASSPGAPNTEAFF. CDR3 DNA sequence: TGTGCCAGCAGTCCAGGGGCCCCGAACACTGAAGCTTTCTTT. Full variable domain (remainder filled in from reference TRBV2 and TRBJ1-1): EPEVTQTPSHQVTQMGQEVILRCVPISNHLYFYWYRQILGQKVEFLVSFYNNEISEKSEIFDDQFSVERPDGSNFTLKIRSTKLEDSAMYFCASSPGAPNTEAFFGQGTRLTVV.